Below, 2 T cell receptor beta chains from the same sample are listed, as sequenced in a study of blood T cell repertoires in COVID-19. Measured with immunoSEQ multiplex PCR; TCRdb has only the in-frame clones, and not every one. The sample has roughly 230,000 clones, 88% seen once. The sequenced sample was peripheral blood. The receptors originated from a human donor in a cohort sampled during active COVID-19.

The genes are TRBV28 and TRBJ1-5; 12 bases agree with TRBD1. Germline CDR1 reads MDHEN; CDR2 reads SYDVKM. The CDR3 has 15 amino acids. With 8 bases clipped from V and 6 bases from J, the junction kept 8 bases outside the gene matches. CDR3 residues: CASGIRDRGRQPQHF. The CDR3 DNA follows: TGTGCCAGCGGTATAAGGGACAGGGGGCGTCAGCCCCAGCATTTT.

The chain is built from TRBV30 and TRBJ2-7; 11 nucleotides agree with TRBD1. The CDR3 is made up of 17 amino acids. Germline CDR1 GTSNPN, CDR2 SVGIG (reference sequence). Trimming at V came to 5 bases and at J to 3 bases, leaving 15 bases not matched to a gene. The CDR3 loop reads CAWSGTGGVAKRYEQYF. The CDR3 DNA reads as TGTGCCTGGTCCGGGACAGGGGGAGTTGCCAAACGCTACGAGCAGTACTTC. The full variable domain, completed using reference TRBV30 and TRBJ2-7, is SQTIHQWPATLVQPVGSPLSLECTVEGTSNPNLYWYRQAAGRGLQLLFYSVGIGQISSEVPQNLSASRPQDRQFILSSKKLLLSDSGFYLCAWSGTGGVAKRYEQYFGPGTRLTVT.